Listed below are T cell receptor beta chains from one sample, sequenced in a study of blood T cell repertoires in COVID-19. The data were produced by immunoSEQ multiplex PCR, yet TCRdb's version contains in-frame clones alone and is incomplete. In the table there are a few hundred thousand clones, around 89% of which are singletons. Material for sequencing was peripheral blood. The receptors here all came from a woman in her 50s with COVID-19, enrolled during active disease. Each CDR3 is given with its conserved first and last residue. A D gene is named only where the DNA matches it firmly. Expanded clones are given a class, and other clones once, few, many or no size at all.

size | J | length | V | D | CDR3 | DNA
few | TRBJ1-5 | 17 | TRBV15 | TRBD1 | CATSRSTGFSSNQPQHF | TGTGCCACCAGCAGATCGACAGGGTTCAGTAGCAATCAGCCCCAGCATTTT
few | TRBJ2-3 | 16 | TRBV7-6 | TRBD2 | CASSLGLAGGLDTQYF | TGTGCCAGCAGCTTAGGACTAGCGGGAGGATTAGATACGCAGTATTTT
- | TRBJ2-7 | 14 | TRBV5-1 | - | CASSPRGPIDEQYF | TGCGCCAGCAGCCCCCGAGGGCCGATCGACGAGCAGTACTTC
once | TRBJ2-2 | 15 | TRBV19 | - | CASSMVGAVTGELFF | TGTGCCAGTAGTATGGTGGGAGCCGTAACCGGGGAGCTGTTTTTT
- | TRBJ1-2 | 14 | TRBV30 | - | CAWSVVTGAHGYTF | TGTGCCTGGAGTGTGGTAACAGGAGCCCATGGCTACACCTTC
once | TRBJ2-3 | 15 | TRBV3-1/TRBV3-2 | TRBD2 | CASSPRGRATDTQYF | TGTGCCAGCAGCCCCCGCGGGAGGGCCACAGATACGCAGTATTTT
- | TRBJ1-3 | 16 | TRBV18 | TRBD1 | CASSPQYRGLSNTIYF | TGTGCCAGCTCACCACAGTACAGGGGGCTGTCGAACACCATATATTTT
- | TRBJ2-2 | 13 | TRBV7-8 | - | CASSWEHTGELFF | TGTGCCAGCAGCTGGGAGCACACCGGGGAGCTGTTTTTT
- | TRBJ2-2 | 15 | TRBV11-2 | - | CASSPTSTRGGELFF | TGTGCCAGCAGCCCAACCTCGACTAGGGGCGGGGAGCTGTTTTTT
- | TRBJ2-1 | 14 | TRBV6-5 | - | CASSRGNQYNEQFF | TGTGCCAGCAGCCGCGGGAACCAATACAATGAGCAGTTCTTC
- | TRBJ2-5 | 19 | TRBV18 | TRBD2 | CASSPLPRTSGRARETQYF | TGTGCCAGCTCACCACTTCCCCGGACTAGCGGGAGGGCCCGGGAGACCCAGTACTTC
- | TRBJ2-7 | 13 | TRBV11-3 | - | CASSLVAQTQQYF | TGTGCCAGCAGCTTAGTCGCACAGACCCAGCAGTACTTC
- | TRBJ2-6 | 18 | TRBV2 | TRBD2 | CASRRLAGAFSGANVLTF | TGTGCCAGCAGGCGACTAGCGGGAGCGTTCTCTGGGGCCAACGTCCTGACTTTC
once | TRBJ1-5 | 15 | TRBV6-2/TRBV6-3 | - | CASSRVGAGNQPQHF | TGTGCCAGCAGTCGCGTAGGGGCCGGCAATCAGCCCCAGCATTTT
- | TRBJ1-5 | 13 | TRBV19 | TRBD1 | CASNLRGNQPQHF | TGTGCCAGTAATCTCAGGGGGAATCAGCCCCAGCATTTT
- | TRBJ2-7 | 15 | TRBV5-4 | - | CASSLARASSYEQYF | TGTGCCAGCAGCTTGGCTCGCGCTAGCTCCTACGAGCAGTACTTC
- | TRBJ1-2 | 13 | TRBV24-1 | - | CATSDRGTYGYTF | TGTGCCACCAGTGATCGGGGAACCTATGGCTACACCTTC
- | TRBJ2-1 | 17 | TRBV7-9 | TRBD2 | CASSRSGLAGGRNEQFF | TGTGCCAGCAGCCGAAGCGGACTAGCGGGAGGTAGAAATGAGCAGTTCTTC
- | TRBJ2-3 | 12 | TRBV5-4 | - | CASSLAPEAQYF | TGTGCCAGCAGCTTGGCGCCGGAGGCGCAGTATTTT
- | TRBJ2-7 | 14 | TRBV5-4 | - | CASSYVGASYEQYF | TGTGCCAGCAGCTATGTGGGCGCGTCCTACGAGCAGTACTTC
once | TRBJ2-7 | 17 | TRBV5-4 | TRBD2 | CASSSSFTSGRFYEQYF | TGTGCCAGCAGCTCCAGTTTTACCAGCGGGAGGTTCTACGAGCAGTACTTC
once | TRBJ1-1 | 16 | TRBV2 | TRBD1 | CASRTQGASSNTEAFF | TGTGCCAGCAGGACACAGGGGGCGTCATCTAACACTGAAGCTTTCTTT
few | TRBJ2-7 | 15 | TRBV25-1 | TRBD2 | CASSGYSGATYEQYF | TGTGCCAGCAGTGGGTACAGCGGGGCAACCTACGAGCAGTACTTC
- | TRBJ2-1 | 16 | TRBV20-1 | TRBD2 | CSASRGAGGPNNEQFF | TGCAGTGCTAGTAGGGGAGCGGGAGGACCTAACAATGAGCAGTTCTTC
few | TRBJ2-2 | 17 | TRBV28 | TRBD2 | CASSYATSGDHTGELFF | TGTGCCAGCAGTTACGCCACTAGCGGAGACCACACCGGGGAGCTGTTTTTT
- | TRBJ2-5 | 15 | TRBV30 | - | CAWKGGQNRIETQYF | TGTGCCTGGAAGGGGGGGCAGAATAGAATTGAGACCCAGTACTTC
once | TRBJ2-7 | 14 | TRBV18 | - | CASSPAGTSYEQYF | TGTGCCAGCTCACCAGCGGGTACCTCCTACGAGCAGTACTTC
- | TRBJ2-2 | 15 | TRBV7-3 | - | CASSFDRRNTGELFF | TGTGCCAGCAGTTTCGACAGGAGAAACACCGGGGAGCTGTTTTTT
- | TRBJ2-3 | 14 | TRBV10-3 | - | CAISGGIATDTQYF | TGTGCCATCAGTGGCGGTATTGCCACAGATACGCAGTATTTT
- | TRBJ2-3 | 17 | TRBV5-1 | TRBD2 | CASLRGLAGGPGDTQYF | TGCGCCAGCCTGAGGGGGCTAGCGGGAGGGCCTGGAGATACGCAGTATTTT
- | TRBJ1-2 | 14 | TRBV12-5 | TRBD1 | CASGYPQGDYGYTF | TGTGCTAGTGGTTACCCTCAGGGGGACTATGGCTACACCTTC
- | TRBJ2-5 | 17 | TRBV7-9 | TRBD2 | CASSWMRTSGIGETQYF | TGTGCCAGCAGCTGGATGAGGACTAGCGGGATCGGGGAGACCCAGTACTTC
- | TRBJ2-1 | 16 | TRBV5-6 | TRBD2 | CASSLWASGLYNEQFF | TGTGCCAGCAGCTTGTGGGCTAGCGGGTTGTACAATGAGCAGTTCTTC
- | TRBJ1-2 | 12 | TRBV6-5 | - | CASSRDTGGHTF | TGTGCCAGCAGTCGGGACACGGGGGGACACACCTTC
- | TRBJ2-2 | 18 | TRBV12-5 | - | CASGLVWWEAGNTGELFF | TGTGCTAGTGGTTTGGTATGGTGGGAGGCGGGAAACACCGGGGAGCTGTTTTTT
- | TRBJ2-7 | 12 | TRBV7-2 | - | CASSSLSYEQYF | TGTGCCAGCAGCTCCCTTTCCTACGAGCAGTACTTC
- | TRBJ1-2 | 13 | TRBV19 | TRBD1 | CASSTLTGTGYTF | TGTGCCAGTAGTACCCTGACAGGGACTGGCTACACCTTC
- | TRBJ2-7 | 17 | TRBV21-1 | - | CASSKAEPPSGFYEQYF | TGTGCCAGCAGCAAAGCAGAACCCCCCTCGGGATTCTACGAGCAGTACTTC
- | TRBJ1-1 | 16 | TRBV4-2 | - | CASSQDLPMQGLGAFF | TGTGCCAGCAGCCAAGATCTCCCTATGCAGGGGCTGGGGGCTTTCTTT
once | TRBJ2-5 | 15 | TRBV3-1/TRBV3-2 | TRBD1 | CASSQDRVLLETQYF | TGTGCCAGCAGCCAGGACAGGGTGCTACTGGAGACCCAGTACTTC
- | TRBJ1-1 | 14 | TRBV3-1/TRBV3-2 | TRBD1 | CASSPDRWNTEAFF | TGTGCCAGCAGCCCGGACAGGTGGAACACTGAAGCTTTCTTT
- | TRBJ1-2 | 13 | TRBV5-4 | TRBD1 | CASRSGQGYGYTF | TGTGCCAGCAGATCGGGACAGGGCTATGGCTACACCTTC
once | TRBJ1-1 | 15 | TRBV27 | - | CASSSPYVPRSVAFF | TGTGCCAGCAGTTCCCCGTACGTCCCCCGCTCGGTAGCTTTCTTT
- | TRBJ2-5 | 14 | TRBV7-2 | - | CASSLAQAQETQYF | TGTGCCAGCAGCTTAGCACAGGCCCAAGAGACCCAGTACTTC
- | TRBJ1-1 | 15 | TRBV27 | - | CASSPQASPVEFAFF | TGTGCCAGCAGTCCCCAGGCGTCCCCTGTCGAGTTTGCTTTCTTT
- | TRBJ2-7 | 14 | TRBV19 | - | CASSIVPGAYEQYF | TGTGCCAGTAGTATAGTTCCGGGGGCCTACGAGCAGTACTTC
- | TRBJ2-7 | 14 | TRBV6-5 | - | CASSYQGGADEQYF | TGTGCCAGCAGTTACCAAGGGGGGGCGGACGAGCAGTACTTC
few | TRBJ1-1 | 16 | TRBV19 | TRBD1 | CASSKGPGQGYTEAFF | TGTGCCAGTAGTAAAGGTCCGGGACAGGGCTACACTGAAGCTTTCTTT
- | TRBJ2-5 | 16 | TRBV10-2 | - | CASSESITSDQETQYF | TGCGCCAGCAGTGAGTCGATAACGAGCGACCAAGAGACCCAGTACTTC
once | TRBJ2-1 | 17 | TRBV24-1 | - | CATSDLTLALSSNEQFF | TGTGCCACCAGTGATTTAACCCTAGCTCTTTCCTCCAATGAGCAGTTCTTC
- | TRBJ1-2 | 14 | TRBV5-1 | TRBD1 | CASSLGQGRYGYTF | TGCGCCAGCAGCTTGGGACAGGGTCGGTATGGCTACACCTTC
few | TRBJ2-7 | 14 | TRBV4-2 | TRBD2 | CASSQAGLAYEQYF | TGTGCCAGCAGCCAAGCGGGACTAGCCTACGAGCAGTACTTC